This TCR beta chain was found in a study of shared clonotypes between healthy human individuals. The study's findings and limits: Sampling used blood alone; tissue repertoires probably differ.

The CDR3 spans 14 residues. Germline assignment: CDR1 MNHEY and CDR2 SMNVEV (reference sequence). J lost 2 bases, V lost 6 bases, and 4 bases had no gene match. Deep-level assay runs were performed. The authors distributed each subset's genomic DNA evenly over several immunoSEQ plates. Under the authors' procedure: ImmunoSEQ supplied junction-only sequences lacking quality scores, so filtering was different. Libraries were prepared by immunoSEQ multiplex PCR; TCRdb keeps only in-frame clonotypes and omits some of them. The V and J calls and clone size were taken over from that table, and D and trimming were inferred from the DNA. The sample holds under 150,000 clones, under 70% seen once. About this clone: Its specificity is unknown.

This clonotype originated in a woman in her twenties or thirties in good health. Material: memory CD8+ T cells sorted from blood. Documented subset: CD45RO+ cells pooled with CCR7-negative TemRA cells. The chain is built from TRBV27 and TRBJ2-3; 8 bases agree with TRBD2. The CDR3 DNA follows: TGTGCCAGCAGGACGGGGGGGATCACAGATACGCAGTATTTT. Encoded protein: CASRTGGITDTQYF.